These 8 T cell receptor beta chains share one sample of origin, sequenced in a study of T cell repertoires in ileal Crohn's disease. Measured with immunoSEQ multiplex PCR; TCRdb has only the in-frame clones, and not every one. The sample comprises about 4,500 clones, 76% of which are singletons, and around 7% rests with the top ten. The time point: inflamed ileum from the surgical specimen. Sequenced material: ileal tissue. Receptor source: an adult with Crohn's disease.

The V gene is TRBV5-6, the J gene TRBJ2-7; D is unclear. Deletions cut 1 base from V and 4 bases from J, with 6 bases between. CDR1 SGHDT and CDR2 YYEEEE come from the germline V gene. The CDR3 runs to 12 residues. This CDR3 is CASSLLSYEQYF. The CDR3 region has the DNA TGTGCCAGCAGCTTGCTCTCATACGAGCAGTACTTC.

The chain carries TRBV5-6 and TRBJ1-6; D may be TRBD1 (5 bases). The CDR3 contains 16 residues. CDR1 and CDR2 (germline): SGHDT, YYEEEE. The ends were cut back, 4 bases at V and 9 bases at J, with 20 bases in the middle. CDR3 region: CASSPRTPRVSSPLHF. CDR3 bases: TGTGCCAGCAGCCCCAGAACCCCCAGGGTTAGTTCACCCCTCCACTTT.

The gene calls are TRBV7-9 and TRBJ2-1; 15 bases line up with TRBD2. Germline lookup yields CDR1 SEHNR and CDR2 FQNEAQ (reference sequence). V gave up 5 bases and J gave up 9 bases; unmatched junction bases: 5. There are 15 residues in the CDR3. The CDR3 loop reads CASSPRTSGGGEQFF. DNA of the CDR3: TGTGCCAGCAGCCCACGGACTAGCGGGGGGGGTGAGCAGTTCTTC.

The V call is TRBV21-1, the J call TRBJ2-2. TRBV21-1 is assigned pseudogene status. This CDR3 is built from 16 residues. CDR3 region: CASSKENDTNTGELFF. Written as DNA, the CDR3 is TGTGCCAGCAGCAAAGAAAACGATACGAACACCGGGGAGCTGTTTTTT.

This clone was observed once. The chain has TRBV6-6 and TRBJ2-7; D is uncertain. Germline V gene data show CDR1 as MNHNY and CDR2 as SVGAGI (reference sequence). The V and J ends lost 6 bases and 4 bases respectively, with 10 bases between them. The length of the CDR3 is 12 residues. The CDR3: CASSSTGYEQYF. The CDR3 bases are TGTGCCAGCAGCAGCACGGGTTACGAGCAGTACTTC.

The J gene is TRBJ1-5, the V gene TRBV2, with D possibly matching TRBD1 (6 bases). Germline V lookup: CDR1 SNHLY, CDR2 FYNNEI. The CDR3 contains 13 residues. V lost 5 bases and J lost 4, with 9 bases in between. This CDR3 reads CASSPQGNQPQHF. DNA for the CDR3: TGTGCCAGCAGTCCTCAGGGGAATCAGCCCCAGCATTTT.

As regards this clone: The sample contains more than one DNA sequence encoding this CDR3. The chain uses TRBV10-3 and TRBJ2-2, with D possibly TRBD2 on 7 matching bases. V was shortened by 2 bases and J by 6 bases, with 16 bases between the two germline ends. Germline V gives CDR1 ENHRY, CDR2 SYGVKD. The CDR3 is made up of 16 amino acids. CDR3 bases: TGTGCCATCAGTGAGAGGGGGGGGACCTCGGCCGGGGAGCTGTTTTTT. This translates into CAISERGGTSAGELFF.

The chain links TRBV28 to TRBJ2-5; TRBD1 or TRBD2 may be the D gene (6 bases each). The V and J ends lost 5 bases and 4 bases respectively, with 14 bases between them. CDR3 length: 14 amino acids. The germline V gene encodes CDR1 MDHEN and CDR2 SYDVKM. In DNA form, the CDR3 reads TGTGCCAGCAGTCGATCACAGGGAGGAGAGACCCAGTACTTC. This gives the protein CASSRSQGGETQYF.